This T cell receptor beta chain was captured by sequencing in a study of blood T cell repertoires in COVID-19. Whole-study context: There were acute and convalescent COVID-19 samples, and they came from the United States, Italy and Spain. T cells, B-cell-depleted T cells, or PBMCs provided the cDNA or gDNA that served as material.

In the original workflow: Using reference gene primer amplification, nucleated cell counts were estimated. This table comes from immunoSEQ multiplex PCR, and its TCRdb copy is limited to in-frame clones, with some not included. The V and J calls and the clone size are those of that table, but D and trimming were determined from the DNA. The sample gives tens of thousands of clones, roughly 90% of which show up once; around a sixth is in the top ten. The CDR3 has 17 amino acids. The V gene end was trimmed by 3 bases and the J gene end by 2 bases; junction bases not matched to a gene: 8. CDR1 is LGHNA, CDR2 YNFKEQ, per germline.

V and J are TRBV4-2 and TRBJ1-5; 9 nucleotides line up with TRBD1. The TCR sequence derives from a woman at least 80 years old with acute or convalescent COVID-19. The sample was peripheral blood. The CDR3 here is CASSQSYRGQGNQPQHF. The CDR3, as DNA: TGTGCCAGCAGCCAGAGTTACAGGGGGCAAGGCAATCAGCCCCAGCATTTT.